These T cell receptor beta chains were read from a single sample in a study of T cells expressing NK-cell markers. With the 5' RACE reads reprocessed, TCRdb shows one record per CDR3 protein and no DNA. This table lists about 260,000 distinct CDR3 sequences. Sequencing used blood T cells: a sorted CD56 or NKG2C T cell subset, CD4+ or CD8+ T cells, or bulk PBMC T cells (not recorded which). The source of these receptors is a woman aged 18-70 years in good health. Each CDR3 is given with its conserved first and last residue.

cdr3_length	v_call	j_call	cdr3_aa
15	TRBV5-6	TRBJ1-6	CASRKTGSYNSPLHF
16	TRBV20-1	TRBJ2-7	CSARDPNSGRAYEQYF
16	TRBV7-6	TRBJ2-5	CASSDQTGGYGETQYF
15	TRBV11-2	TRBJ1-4	CASSLGTGRGEKLFF
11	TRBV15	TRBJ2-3	CATSKTDTQYF
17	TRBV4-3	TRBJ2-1	CASSQEGGTSWLNEQFF
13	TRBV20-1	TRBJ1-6	CSARHWVDSPLHF
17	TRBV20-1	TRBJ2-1	CSASRLADHSSYNEQFF
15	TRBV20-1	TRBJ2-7	CSARDRRGSTYEQYF
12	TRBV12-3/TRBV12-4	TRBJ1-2	CASSPRSYGYTF
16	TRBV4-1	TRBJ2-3	CASSLTQGRARDTQYF
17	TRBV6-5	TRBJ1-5	CASSLSIPGDSNQPQHF
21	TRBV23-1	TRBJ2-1	CASTCLKGEAPRRSSYNEQFF
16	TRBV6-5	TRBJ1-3	CASSYTRVISGNTIYF
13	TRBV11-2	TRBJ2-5	CASSLEGLETQYF
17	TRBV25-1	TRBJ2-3	CASSEIVSASGTDTQYF
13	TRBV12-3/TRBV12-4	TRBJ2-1	CASGTSPYNEQFF
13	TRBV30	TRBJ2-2	CATRGTNTGELFF
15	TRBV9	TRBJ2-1	CASDGGSGRANEQFF
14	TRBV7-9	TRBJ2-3	CASSLTGAYDTQYF
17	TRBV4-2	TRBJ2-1	CASSQDSTAGSYNEQFF
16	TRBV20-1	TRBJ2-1	CSAIRPLDRGYNEQFF
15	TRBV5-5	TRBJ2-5	CASSFLGRQQETQYF